A selection of T cell receptor beta chains follows, all from one sample in a study of cytomegalovirus exposure and HLA in healthy donors. Here immunoSEQ multiplex PCR was the method, and the copy in TCRdb shows in-frame clones only, minus some. Among around 120,000 clones listed, around two thirds were seen once. The source material was PBMCs. All receptors come from a woman aged 40 to 50 in good health and CMV-seropositive. Both conserved end residues are part of each CDR3. A D gene is named only where the DNA matches it firmly. Size is omitted from some rows. Given values are once, few, many or a class for expanded clones.

cdr3_length,j_call,clone_size,v_call,d_call,cdr3_nt,cdr3_aa
14,TRBJ2-7,once,TRBV28,TRBD2,TGTGCCAGCAGAGGGACTAGCGAATCCTACGAGCAGTACTTC,CASRGTSESYEQYF
13,TRBJ1-2,NA,TRBV7-3,NA,TGTGCCAGCAGCCCCCAATACGGGGGTGGCTACACCTTC,CASSPQYGGGYTF
14,TRBJ1-1,few,TRBV7-6,TRBD1,TGTGCCAGCAGCGTCCTCTCCCGGGACAGTGAAGCTTTCTTT,CASSVLSRDSEAFF
16,TRBJ1-1,NA,TRBV5-1,TRBD1,TGCGCCAGCAGCTTGGGGACAGGCAGAGGGAACACTGAAGCTTTCTTT,CASSLGTGRGNTEAFF
14,TRBJ2-6,NA,TRBV19,NA,TGTGCCAGCTCGGTCTACTCTGGGGCCAACGTCCTGACTTTC,CASSVYSGANVLTF
16,TRBJ2-7,NA,TRBV11-2,TRBD2,TGTGCCAGCAGCTTAATTGGAACTAGCGGGAGTTACGAGCAGTACTTC,CASSLIGTSGSYEQYF
16,TRBJ2-7,NA,TRBV7-9,TRBD1,TGTGCCAGCAGCCTATCCGGGACAGGGACTTCCTACGAGCAGTACTTC,CASSLSGTGTSYEQYF
16,TRBJ2-2,NA,TRBV5-1,NA,TGCGCCAGCAGCTTTTCGGGGGGCACGAACACCGGGGAGCTGTTTTTT,CASSFSGGTNTGELFF
14,TRBJ2-1,NA,TRBV18,TRBD2,TGTGCCAGCTCACCTAGCGGGGCTCACAATGAGCAGTTCTTC,CASSPSGAHNEQFF
15,TRBJ2-7,NA,TRBV7-2,TRBD2,TGTGCCAGCAGCTTAGGACTAGCGGAGGCCTACGAGCAGTACTTC,CASSLGLAEAYEQYF
12,TRBJ1-1,NA,TRBV6-1,NA,TGTGCCGGAAAGAACGCAGGGAATGAAGCTTTCTTT,CAGKNAGNEAFF
16,TRBJ2-1,NA,TRBV19,TRBD2,TGTGCCAGTCAGACGGGACTAGCGGGAGTTGGGAATGAGCAGTTCTTC,CASQTGLAGVGNEQFF
15,TRBJ2-5,NA,TRBV9,TRBD2,TGTGCCAGCAGCGGGACTCGGGGGGGTCACGAGACCCAGTACTTC,CASSGTRGGHETQYF
15,TRBJ2-7,NA,TRBV7-9,TRBD2,TGTTCCAGCAGCGGGACGGGACTAGCGAGATACGAGCAGTACTTC,CSSSGTGLARYEQYF
16,TRBJ2-7,NA,TRBV7-3,TRBD2,TGTGCCAGCAGCTTAACGGGGACTAGCGGGAGGAACGAGCAGTACTTC,CASSLTGTSGRNEQYF
16,TRBJ2-1,few,TRBV27,NA,TGTGCCAGCAGGGAAAGGGGAGGGGGATCCTACAATGAGCAGTTCTTC,CASRERGGGSYNEQFF
14,TRBJ2-2,NA,TRBV14,NA,TGTGCCAGCAGCCCCCTCGGAGGGGCCGGGGAGCTGTTTTTT,CASSPLGGAGELFF
14,TRBJ1-1,NA,TRBV5-4,NA,TGTGCCAGCAGCCATCGGGAGAGGCACACTGAAGCTTTCTTT,CASSHRERHTEAFF
17,TRBJ2-1,few,TRBV19,TRBD2,TGTGCCAGTAGTACGCCTCGGACTAGCGGGGGCTACAATGAGCAGTTCTTC,CASSTPRTSGGYNEQFF
14,TRBJ2-7,NA,TRBV9,NA,TGTGCCAGCAGCGTAGACGGGAGCCCCAACGAGCAGTACTTC,CASSVDGSPNEQYF
16,TRBJ2-3,NA,TRBV6-1,NA,TGTGCCAGCAGTGAGAGGCGGGGTCCTAGCACAGATACGCAGTATTTT,CASSERRGPSTDTQYF
15,TRBJ2-7,few,TRBV19,TRBD2,TGTGCCAGTAGTATAGTCCCGGGAGGGTCCTACGAGCAGTACTTC,CASSIVPGGSYEQYF
19,TRBJ2-2,NA,TRBV27,TRBD2,TGTGCCAGCAGTTCGCTTAGCGGGAGGGCCCGAGGTTTAGGCGGGGAGCTGTTTTTT,CASSSLSGRARGLGGELFF
16,TRBJ1-3,NA,TRBV9,NA,TGTGCCAGCAGCGTAACGGGGTCGGACTCTGGAAACACCATATATTTT,CASSVTGSDSGNTIYF
15,TRBJ2-1,NA,TRBV18,NA,TGTGCCAGCTCATCCCTCTCCGGGTCAGTGGATGAGCAGTTCTTC,CASSSLSGSVDEQFF
14,TRBJ2-7,NA,TRBV2,TRBD1,TGTGCCAGCAGCCCGACAGGGAATTACGAAGAGCAGTACTTC,CASSPTGNYEEQYF
14,TRBJ2-1,NA,TRBV5-6,NA,TGTGCCAGCAGCTTGGCGATTCAGGGCAATGAGCAGTTCTTC,CASSLAIQGNEQFF
13,TRBJ2-7,NA,TRBV19,TRBD2,TGTGCCAGTAGTAAACGGGGGGGGGACGAGCAGTACTTC,CASSKRGGDEQYF
11,TRBJ2-7,NA,TRBV28,NA,TGTGCCAGCAGTCAAGGCAGGACTGAGTACTTC,CASSQGRTEYF
16,TRBJ1-4,NA,TRBV4-1,NA,TGCGCCAGCAGCCAAGATCCCAGCGCAACTAATGAAAAACTGTTTTTT,CASSQDPSATNEKLFF
14,TRBJ2-7,few,TRBV27,TRBD1,TGTGCCAGCAGTAATCGGGACAGGAGGTACGAGCAGTACTTC,CASSNRDRRYEQYF
15,TRBJ2-5,few,TRBV7-6,NA,TGTGCCAGCAGCTTAGGCTGGAGCGCACAAGAGACCCAGTACTTC,CASSLGWSAQETQYF
15,TRBJ2-7,once,TRBV2,NA,TGTGCCAGCAGTGAAAGCGGCGGGAACTACTACGAGCAGTACTTC,CASSESGGNYYEQYF
14,TRBJ1-5,NA,TRBV19,NA,TGTGCCAGTAGTGTCAGGGGTAGCAATCAGCCCCAGCATTTT,CASSVRGSNQPQHF
14,TRBJ2-7,NA,TRBV7-8,NA,TGTGCCAGCAGCTCAACGGACAGTCCCTACGAGCAGTACTTC,CASSSTDSPYEQYF
17,TRBJ2-1,few,TRBV7-9,TRBD2,TGTGCCAGCAGCCCAACCCCCAGCGGGGGCATCTACAATGAGCAGTTCTTC,CASSPTPSGGIYNEQFF
17,TRBJ1-5,NA,TRBV10-3,NA,TGTGCCATCAGTGAGTCGTCAGGGTACGATAGCAATCAGCCCCAGCATTTT,CAISESSGYDSNQPQHF
13,TRBJ2-2,NA,TRBV11-2,NA,TGTGCCAGCAGCTCTTTAGTCACCGGGGAGCTGTTTTTT,CASSSLVTGELFF
13,TRBJ1-1,NA,TRBV27,TRBD1,TGTGCCAGCAGTACAGGGGACGGGACTGAAGCTTTCTTT,CASSTGDGTEAFF
16,TRBJ2-4,NA,TRBV4-2,TRBD2,TGTGCCAGCAGCCCGGGACTAGCGGATTCCAAAAACATTCAGTACTTC,CASSPGLADSKNIQYF
12,TRBJ2-1,NA,TRBV19,NA,TGTGCCAGTAGTATGGGGGGACTCGGCCAGTTCTTC,CASSMGGLGQFF
14,TRBJ2-1,NA,TRBV5-6,TRBD2,TGTGCCAGCAGCTTAACTAGCGGGAGGGGTGAGCAGTTCTTC,CASSLTSGRGEQFF
13,TRBJ2-7,NA,TRBV7-9,NA,TGTGCCAGCAGCTTAACCTTAGTCTACGAGCAGTACTTC,CASSLTLVYEQYF
15,TRBJ2-5,NA,TRBV5-1,TRBD1,TGCGCCAGCAGCGCGGGACAGGAAAGGGGGGAGACCCAGTACTTC,CASSAGQERGETQYF
14,TRBJ2-7,once,TRBV18,TRBD1,TGTGCCAGCTCAGCGACAGGGTTGGACTACGAGCAGTACTTC,CASSATGLDYEQYF
13,TRBJ2-7,NA,TRBV28,NA,TGTGCCAGCGCCGGCGGGACAGTCTACGAGCAGTACTTC,CASAGGTVYEQYF
13,TRBJ1-2,NA,TRBV2,TRBD1,TGTGCCAGCAGTGGGGGACAGCCAGGCGGCTACACCTTC,CASSGGQPGGYTF
15,TRBJ2-1,once,TRBV4-2,TRBD2,TGTGCCAGCAGCCAAAGGACTAGCGGGAGCTATGAGCAGTTCTTC,CASSQRTSGSYEQFF
14,TRBJ1-5,NA,TRBV5-1,NA,TGCGCCAGCCAGCCTAGACGCTACAATCAGCCCCAGCATTTT,CASQPRRYNQPQHF
15,TRBJ1-5,NA,TRBV6-6,NA,TGTGCCAGCAGTTACTCGAGTTCGCCCAATCAGCCCCAGCATTTT,CASSYSSSPNQPQHF
14,TRBJ2-7,NA,TRBV6-1,TRBD1,TGTGCCAGCAGCGGACAGGGAGCTTTGGGTGAGCAGTACTTC,CASSGQGALGEQYF
14,TRBJ1-1,NA,TRBV9,NA,TGTGCCAGCAGCGTAGCCTCTATGAACACTGAAGCTTTCTTT,CASSVASMNTEAFF
14,TRBJ1-1,NA,TRBV5-6,TRBD1,TGTGCCAGCAGCTGGGACAGGAAGAACACTGAAGCTTTCTTT,CASSWDRKNTEAFF
17,TRBJ2-3,few,TRBV28,TRBD2,TGTGCCAGCAGTCTCGGACTAGCGGGAGTTGAAGAAGGTACGCAGTATTTT,CASSLGLAGVEEGTQYF